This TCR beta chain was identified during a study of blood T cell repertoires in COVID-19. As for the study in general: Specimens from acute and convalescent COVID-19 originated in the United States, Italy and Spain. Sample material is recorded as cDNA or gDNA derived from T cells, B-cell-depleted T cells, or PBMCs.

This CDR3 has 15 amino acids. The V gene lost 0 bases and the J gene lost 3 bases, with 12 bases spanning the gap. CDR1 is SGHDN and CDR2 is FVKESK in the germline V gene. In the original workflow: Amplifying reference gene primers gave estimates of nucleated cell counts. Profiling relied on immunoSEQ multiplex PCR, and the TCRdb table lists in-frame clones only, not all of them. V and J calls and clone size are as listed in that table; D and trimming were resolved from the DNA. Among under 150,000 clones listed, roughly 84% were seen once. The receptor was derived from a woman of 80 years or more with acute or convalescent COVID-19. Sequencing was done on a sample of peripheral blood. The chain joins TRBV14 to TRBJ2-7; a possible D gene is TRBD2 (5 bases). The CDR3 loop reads CASSQDRGPIYEQYF. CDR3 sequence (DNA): TGTGCCAGCAGCCAAGATCGGGGTCCAATCTACGAGCAGTACTTC. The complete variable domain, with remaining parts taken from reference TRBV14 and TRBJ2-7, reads EAGVTQFPSHSVIEKGQTVTLRCDPISGHDNLYWYRRVMGKEIKFLLHFVKESKQDESGMPNNRFLAERTGGTYSTLKVQPAELEDSGVYFCASSQDRGPIYEQYFGPGTRLTVT.